This TCR beta chain was sequenced for a study of blood T cell repertoires in COVID-19. Study-wide background: Samples representing acute and convalescent COVID-19 were sourced from the United States, Italy and Spain. Nucleic acid was either cDNA or gDNA, and it came from T cells, B-cell-depleted T cells, or PBMCs.

In the source study's methods: From reference gene primer amplification, estimates of nucleated cell counts were derived. Data came from immunoSEQ multiplex PCR; TCRdb stores just in-frame clones and leaves some out. V and J calls and clone size follow that table, whereas D and trimming were derived from the DNA. Among some 350,000 clones listed, around 87% were seen once. Those enrolled in Seattle joined during active infection and were followed longitudinally afterward. Notes on this clone: At the DNA level, this CDR3 is encoded by other sequences in the same sample as well.

The germline V gene encodes CDR1 SGHAT and CDR2 FQNNGV. Trimming took 5 bases from V and 1 from J, leaving 14 bases between them. This CDR3 has 16 amino acids. Material: peripheral blood. V and J are TRBV11-2 and TRBJ2-2; D is perhaps TRBD2 (7 bases). The receptor comes from a woman in her fifties or sixties with COVID-19, enrolled during active disease. DNA for the CDR3: TGTGCCAGCAGCCTCGAGGGGGGGAAGAACACCGGGGAGCTGTTTTTT. It encodes CASSLEGGKNTGELFF.